Presented here are 24 T cell receptor beta chains from one specimen sequenced in a study of cytomegalovirus exposure and HLA in healthy donors. PCR used 60 Vbeta primers and 13 Jbeta primers. Profiling relied on immunoSEQ multiplex PCR, and the TCRdb table lists in-frame clones only, not all of them. The sample lists about 110,000 clones; 80% to 85% were seen once. Sequencing input: PBMCs. Source of these receptors: a woman aged 30 to 39 in good health and CMV-seronegative.

The rearrangement uses TRBV19 and TRBJ2-1, with D maybe TRBD1 (6 bases). Trimming took off 5 bases at V and 10 bases at J, with 9 bases between the two ends. The CDR3 spans 11 residues. Germline lookup yields CDR1 LNHDA and CDR2 SQIVND (reference sequence). Written as DNA, the CDR3 is TGTGCCAGTAGTGAAAGGGGGGAGCAGTTCTTC. This encodes CASSERGEQFF.

The count of this clone is one. V usage is TRBV9 and J usage is TRBJ2-3; 12 bases map to TRBD2. The CDR3 spans 16 residues. Germline CDR1 reads SGDLS; CDR2 reads YYNGEE. V lost 2 bases to trimming and J lost 4 bases; unmatched junction nucleotides: 5. The CDR3, as DNA: TGTGCCAGCAGCGTCACTAGCGGGAGGTCTTCAGATACGCAGTATTTT. This gives the protein CASSVTSGRSSDTQYF.

This clone was seen only once. This sequence joins TRBV6-6 and TRBJ1-1; D possibly corresponds to TRBD1 (5 bases). Trimming removed 4 bases at V and 9 bases at J, with 12 bases between. This CDR3 has 12 residues. Germline CDR1 is MNHNY and CDR2 is SVGAGI (reference sequence). The DNA for the CDR3 is TGTGCCAGCAGTTGGAGGGGACCCAAAGCTTTCTTT. This codes for CASSWRGPKAFF.

V usage is TRBV15 and J usage is TRBJ2-1; TRBD2 matches 9 bases. The CDR3 sequence is 16 residues long. Germline values: CDR1 LNHNV, CDR2 YYDKDF (reference sequence). V lost 0 bases to trimming and J lost 6 bases; unmatched junction nucleotides: 6. The CDR3 loop is CATSRDPSGTLNEQFF. The CDR3 DNA is TGTGCCACCAGCAGAGATCCTAGCGGGACCCTCAATGAGCAGTTCTTC.

The count of this clone is one. The chain joins TRBV19 to TRBJ2-5; 11 nucleotides agree with TRBD1. Unmatched junction bases numbered 7, after V lost 11 bases and J lost 5 bases. Per the germline V gene, CDR1 is LNHDA and CDR2 is SQIVND (reference sequence). This CDR3 region has 13 residues. The CDR3 DNA reads TGTGCCGGGGGGGACAGGGGGAGTGAGACCCAGTACTTC. Amino acid sequence: CAGGDRGSETQYF.

The gene calls are TRBV25-1 and TRBJ1-2; D may be TRBD1 (5 bases). Trimming pared 4 bases from V and 8 bases from J, leaving 11 bases between. The CDR3 has 12 amino acids. Germline loops: CDR1 MGHDK, CDR2 SYGVNS. As DNA, the CDR3 is TGTGCCAGCAGTGGCGGGGCCCCCGGCTACACCTTC. This gives the protein CASSGGAPGYTF.

The table lists this clone with a few counts. In DNA form, the CDR3 reads TGCGCCAGCAGTGAGACGGGACAGGGGGCCTATGGCTACACCTTC. Its protein product is CASSETGQGAYGYTF. The chain couples TRBV10-2 to TRBJ1-2; TRBD1 matches 12 bases. CDR1 is WSHSY, CDR2 SAAADI, per germline. After removal of 2 bases from V and 4 bases from J, the junction contained 2 bases not matched to a gene. The CDR3 sequence is 15 residues long.

The V call is TRBV15, the J call TRBJ2-5, with TRBD1 matching over 12 bases. The CDR3 contains 19 residues. With 2 bases clipped from V and 4 bases from J, the junction kept 14 bases outside the gene matches. Germline V lookup: CDR1 LNHNV, CDR2 YYDKDF (reference sequence). The CDR3 nucleotides read TGTGCCACCAGCAGAAGGGACAGGGGGCTCGTCGCTTACTCAGAGACCCAGTACTTC. This encodes CATSRRDRGLVAYSETQYF.

This clone appeared a few times. The chain combines TRBV2 with TRBJ2-7, with TRBD2 matching 10 bases. This CDR3 contains 13 residues. CDR1 SNHLY and CDR2 FYNNEI come from the germline V gene. J lost 0 bases, V lost 8 bases, and 1 base had no gene match. CDR3 in amino acids: CASGLAASYEQYF. CDR3 nucleotides: TGTGCCAGCGGACTAGCGGCCTCCTACGAGCAGTACTTC.

Comments on this clone: This sample also contains other DNA sequences that code for the same CDR3. The chain employs TRBV27 and TRBJ2-1; TRBD1 matches 9 bases. Germline trimming cut 5 bases from V and 4 bases from J; bases unmatched to any gene: 6. Germline V gene sequence: CDR1 MNHEY, CDR2 SMNVEV (reference sequence). The CDR3 contains 15 residues. The CDR3 reads CASSDPGQGYNEQFF. DNA of the CDR3: TGTGCCAGCAGTGACCCCGGACAGGGGTACAATGAGCAGTTCTTC.

V is TRBV18 and J is TRBJ1-1, with D maybe TRBD1 (5 bases). The V gene lost 2 bases and the J gene lost 1 base, with 5 bases spanning the gap. Germline V lookup: CDR1 KGHSH, CDR2 LQKENI. The CDR3 is 13 residues long. The CDR3 nucleotides read TGTGCCAGCTCACCAGGGGCGAACACTGAAGCTTTCTTT. Translating gives CASSPGANTEAFF.

This rearrangement joins TRBV10-3 to TRBJ2-7; the match to TRBD2 covers 10 bases. The CDR3 is 14 amino acids. The trim removed 6 bases at V and 3 bases at J, leaving 5 bases unmatched. Germline V lookup: CDR1 ENHRY, CDR2 SYGVKD. The CDR3 region is CAIRGGLADYEQYF. The CDR3 nucleotides are TGTGCCATCAGGGGTGGACTAGCGGACTACGAGCAGTACTTC.

The genes are TRBV27 and TRBJ1-3, with a possible D match to TRBD1 (6 bases). Germline V lookup: CDR1 MNHEY, CDR2 SMNVEV (reference sequence). This CDR3 is built from 15 residues. With 6 bases removed from V and 1 base from J, the gap between germline ends came to 13 bases. The CDR3 sequence: CASRGAKGSGNTIYF. CDR3 DNA sequence: TGTGCCAGCAGGGGGGCGAAAGGGTCTGGAAACACCATATATTTT.

The chain links TRBV28 to TRBJ1-2; D might be TRBD1 (6 bases). This CDR3 is built from 18 residues. V was shortened by 2 bases and J by 1 base, with 20 bases between the two germline ends. Looked up from germline, CDR1 is MDHEN and CDR2 is SYDVKM. The CDR3 sequence is CASSLNPAGAGYNYGYTF. In DNA, the CDR3 is TGTGCCAGCAGTTTAAACCCCGCGGGGGCAGGTTATAACTATGGCTACACCTTC.

Here the CDR3 reads CASSGRLERGETQYF. In DNA, the CDR3 is TGTGCCAGCAGTGGGCGACTGGAGCGGGGAGAGACCCAGTACTTC. This chain uses TRBV25-1 with TRBJ2-5, with 7 bases lining up with TRBD2. J was trimmed by 4 bases and V by 4 bases; bases with no gene match: 9. The CDR3 has 15 amino acids. Germline-derived CDR1 and CDR2 are MGHDK and SYGVNS.

This chain connects TRBV11-2 to TRBJ2-7, with D perhaps TRBD2 (5 bases). Germline values: CDR1 SGHAT, CDR2 FQNNGV. Trimming pared 4 bases from V and 4 bases from J, leaving 8 bases between. The CDR3 has 12 residues. The CDR3 region has the DNA TGTGCCAGCAGCTATCTAGCTTACGAGCAGTACTTC. It is translated as CASSYLAYEQYF.

The V gene is TRBV18, the J gene TRBJ1-1; D is unresolved. Trimming pared 6 bases from V and 1 base from J, leaving 9 bases between. Germline assignment: CDR1 KGHSH and CDR2 LQKENI. This CDR3 is 13 amino acids long. The CDR3 loop is CASSQEANTEAFF. The CDR3 coding sequence is TGTGCCAGCTCGCAGGAGGCGAACACTGAAGCTTTCTTT.

This clone was detected only once. The V and J genes are TRBV18 and TRBJ2-2, with 7 positions matching TRBD1. The V segment lost 2 bases and the J segment 6 bases; nucleotides outside the gene matches: 3. CDR3 size: 14 residues. CDR1 and CDR2 (germline): KGHSH, LQKENI. CDR3 loop: CASSPDRDAGELFF. The CDR3 nucleotides read TGTGCCAGCTCACCAGACAGGGATGCCGGGGAGCTGTTTTTT.

This chain connects TRBV5-1 to TRBJ2-1, with 7 bases fitting TRBD2. The CDR3 is made up of 15 amino acids. V shed 3 bases, J shed 7 bases, and the junction held 10 bases outside the gene matches. CDR1 is SGHRS, CDR2 YFSETQ, per germline. CDR3 coding DNA: TGCGCCAGCAGCTCCCACCTGGCGGGAGTTAATGAGCAGTTCTTC. Its protein product is CASSSHLAGVNEQFF. The complete variable domain, with remaining parts taken from reference TRBV5-1 and TRBJ2-1, reads KAGVTQTPRYLIKTRGQQVTLSCSPISGHRSVSWYQQTPGQGLQFLFEYFSETQRNKGNFPGRFSGRQFSNSRSEMNVSTLELGDSALYLCASSSHLAGVNEQFFGPGTRLTVL.

This chain connects TRBV19 to TRBJ2-5; 9 bases fit TRBD2. The CDR3 has 13 residues. Losses at the gene ends were 7 bases for V and 7 bases for J; bases not matched to a gene: 7. CDR1 and CDR2 from the germline V gene are LNHDA and SQIVND (reference sequence). This chain's CDR3 is CASNGGGGGTQYF. DNA for the CDR3: TGTGCCAGTAACGGCGGGGGGGGAGGGACCCAGTACTTC. Combining the CDR3 with reference TRBV19 and TRBJ2-5 gives the whole variable domain DGGITQSPKYLFRKEGQNVTLSCEQNLNHDAMYWYRQDPGQGLRLIYYSQIVNDFQKGDIAEGYSVSREKKESFPLTVTSAQKNPTAFYLCASNGGGGGTQYFGPGTRLLVL.

The CDR3: CASSQDGGTKAFF. CDR3 bases: TGCGCCAGCAGCCAAGATGGCGGGACCAAAGCTTTCTTT. This chain uses TRBV4-3 with TRBJ1-1; D is perhaps TRBD1 (5 bases). Looked up from germline, CDR1 is LGHNA and CDR2 is YSLEER. Trimming stripped 0 bases from V and 9 bases from J, with 11 bases between. The CDR3 consists of 13 residues.

The chain uses TRBV4-2 and TRBJ2-1; 10 nucleotides match TRBD2. The CDR3 length is 16 residues. Per the germline V gene, CDR1 is LGHNA and CDR2 is YNFKEQ. Trimming removed 2 bases from V and 5 bases from J; junction bases left unmatched: 6. DNA of the CDR3: TGTGCCAGCAGCCAAAGCCGGGGACTAGCGAACAATGAGCAGTTCTTC. As protein: CASSQSRGLANNEQFF.

V is TRBV2 and J is TRBJ2-2, with 8 nucleotides matching TRBD2. The germline CDR1 and CDR2 sequences are SNHLY and FYNNEI. The CDR3 has 17 amino acids. Trimming cost V 2 bases and J 5 bases; bases outside gene matches: 10. The CDR3 is CASSELAGRALTGELFF. The CDR3 region has the DNA TGTGCCAGCAGTGAACTCGCCGGGAGGGCATTAACCGGGGAGCTGTTTTTT.

The rearrangement uses TRBV11-2 and TRBJ2-7, with 14 positions matching TRBD2. The length of the CDR3 is 18 residues. V was pared by 5 bases and J by 4 bases, with 13 bases of the junction left unmatched. Germline V gene data show CDR1 as SGHAT and CDR2 as FQNNGV. CDR3 loop: CASSLLPGTSGGGYEQYF. CDR3 DNA sequence: TGTGCCAGCAGCCTATTACCGGGGACTAGCGGGGGCGGGTACGAGCAGTACTTC.